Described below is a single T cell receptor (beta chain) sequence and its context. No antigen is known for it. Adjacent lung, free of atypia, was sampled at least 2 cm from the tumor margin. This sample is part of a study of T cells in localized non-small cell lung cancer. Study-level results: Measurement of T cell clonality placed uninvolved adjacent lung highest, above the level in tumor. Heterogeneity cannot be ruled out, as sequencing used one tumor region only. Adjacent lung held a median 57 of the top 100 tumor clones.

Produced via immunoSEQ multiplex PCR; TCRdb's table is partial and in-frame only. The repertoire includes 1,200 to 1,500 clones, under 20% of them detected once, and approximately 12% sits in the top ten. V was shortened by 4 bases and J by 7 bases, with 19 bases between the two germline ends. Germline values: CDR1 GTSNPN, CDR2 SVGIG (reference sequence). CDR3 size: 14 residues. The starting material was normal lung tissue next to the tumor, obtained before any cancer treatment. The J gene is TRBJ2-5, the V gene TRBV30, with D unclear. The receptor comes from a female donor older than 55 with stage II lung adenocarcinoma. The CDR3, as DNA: TGTGCCTGGAACCCCCCTGATCAGGTCGGGACCCAGTACTTC. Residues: CAWNPPDQVGTQYF.